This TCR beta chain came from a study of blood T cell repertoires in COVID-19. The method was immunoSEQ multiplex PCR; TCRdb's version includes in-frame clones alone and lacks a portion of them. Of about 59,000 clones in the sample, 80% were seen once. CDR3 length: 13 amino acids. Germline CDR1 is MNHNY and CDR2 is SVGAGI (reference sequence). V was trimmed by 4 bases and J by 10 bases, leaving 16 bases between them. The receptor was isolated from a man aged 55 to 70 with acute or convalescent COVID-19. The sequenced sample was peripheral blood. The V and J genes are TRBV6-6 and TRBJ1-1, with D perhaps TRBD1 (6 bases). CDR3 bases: TGTGCCAGCAGTTTTCCAGGGGAAGCCTTAGCTTTCTTT. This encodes CASSFPGEALAFF.